This T cell receptor (beta chain) is from a study of cytomegalovirus exposure and HLA in healthy donors. Germline V lookup: CDR1 SQVTM, CDR2 ANQGSEA. J gave up 0 bases and V 5 bases, and 15 bases lay outside the gene matches. The CDR3 length is 17 residues. For this clone: What it binds is not known.

It was with 60 Vbeta and 13 Jbeta primers that the PCR ran. Repertoires were generated with immunoSEQ multiplex PCR, while TCRdb's copy carries only in-frame clones and drops some. This sample has 100,000 to 150,000 clones, with approximately 87% found just once. Findings of the study overall: A missense variant in DCLRE1C was later tied to TCR beta V- and J-gene trimming. The investigators catalogued 150 or so TCR beta chains as cytomegalovirus-associated.

The rearrangement joins TRBV29-1 to TRBJ1-2; 7 positions agree with TRBD1. This receptor was taken from a man aged 18 to 35 in good health and CMV-seropositive. Sample: PBMCs. This CDR3 is CSVPRANDRAANYGYTF. CDR3 coding DNA: TGCAGCGTTCCAAGAGCCAACGACAGGGCCGCTAACTATGGCTACACCTTC. Drawing the rest from reference TRBV29-1 and TRBJ1-2, the complete variable domain is SAVISQKPSRDICQRGTSLTIQCQVDSQVTMMFWYRQQPGQSLTLIATANQGSEATYESGFVIDKFPISRPNLTFSTLTVSNMSPEDSSIYLCSVPRANDRAANYGYTFGSGTRLTVV.